A selection of T cell receptor beta chains follows, all from one sample in a study of cytomegalovirus exposure and HLA in healthy donors. The data were produced by immunoSEQ multiplex PCR, yet TCRdb's version contains in-frame clones alone and is incomplete. The table lists hundreds of thousands of clones, around 75% of them singletons. Sequencing was performed on PBMCs. Receptors originate from a woman aged 25 to 39 in good health and CMV-seronegative. Both conserved end residues are part of each CDR3. Each record gives: D gene, V gene, clone size, J gene, CDR3 DNA, CDR3 protein. The D gene is left open where the match is weak. Clone size, where shown, is once, few, many, or a class for clones that have expanded.

.,TRBV7-8,.,TRBJ1-2,TGTGCCAGCAGCTTAGCGCTTGGAGGGACGCACTATGGCTACACCTTC,CASSLALGGTHYGYTF
TRBD1,TRBV5-1,.,TRBJ2-1,TGCGCCAGCAGCCCGCTGGGACAGGCACCCAATGAGCAGTTCTTC,CASSPLGQAPNEQFF
TRBD2,TRBV5-1,.,TRBJ2-1,TGCGCCAGCATCTTGGTGGGGGCGGGAGGTAAATTATTGTACAATGAGCAGTTCTTC,CASILVGAGGKLLYNEQFF
TRBD1,TRBV5-6,few,TRBJ1-3,TGTGCCAGCAGCTTGGAAATCGGGACAGGGGCTGGAAACACCATATATTTT,CASSLEIGTGAGNTIYF
.,TRBV5-6,.,TRBJ2-6,TGTGCCAGCAGGTTCGAGGGAACTGGGGCCAACGTCCTGACTTTC,CASRFEGTGANVLTF
TRBD1,TRBV6-1,few,TRBJ2-7,TGTGCCAGCGGACGACAGGGGTCCTACGAGCAGTACTTC,CASGRQGSYEQYF
.,TRBV28,.,TRBJ2-6,TGTGCCAGCAGTTTAGGACTGACTGTGGCCAACGTCCTGACTTTC,CASSLGLTVANVLTF
.,TRBV13,.,TRBJ2-7,TGTGCCAGCAGCCCCAAGAAAAGGGTCGAGGGCTTATACGAGCAGTACTTC,CASSPKKRVEGLYEQYF
TRBD2,TRBV4-1,.,TRBJ2-1,TGCGCCAGCAGCCTTCAGGGACTAGCGGGAGCATACAATGAGCAGTTCTTC,CASSLQGLAGAYNEQFF
TRBD2,TRBV19,.,TRBJ2-1,TGTGCCAGTAGTATGGGACTAGCCTATGAGCAGTTCTTC,CASSMGLAYEQFF
TRBD2,TRBV11-2,.,TRBJ2-7,TGTGCCAGCAGCTTAGCCTTGACTAGCGACCACGAGCAGTACTTC,CASSLALTSDHEQYF
TRBD1,TRBV6-6,.,TRBJ1-1,TGTGCCAGCAGCACCACTTACAGGGGTACTGAAGCTTTCTTT,CASSTTYRGTEAFF
.,TRBV27,.,TRBJ2-7,TGTGCCAGCAGTTTTGGTCCGGGCTACGAGCAGTACTTC,CASSFGPGYEQYF
.,TRBV6-5,.,TRBJ1-1,TGTGCCAGCAGTTACAAAGAGGGTCGAACTGAAGCTTTCTTT,CASSYKEGRTEAFF
TRBD1,TRBV5-5,.,TRBJ2-3,TGTGCCAGCAGCTTGGGGACAGGGACCACAGATACGCAGTATTTT,CASSLGTGTTDTQYF
TRBD1,TRBV5-1,.,TRBJ2-5,TGCGCCAGCAGCTTGGAATTTAGGGGGCTCAGTGAAGAGACCCAGTACTTC,CASSLEFRGLSEETQYF
.,TRBV21-1,.,TRBJ1-2,TGTGCCAGCCTAAGCAGGGATTGTTATGGCTACACCTTC,CASLSRDCYGYTF
.,TRBV27,.,TRBJ2-6,TGTGCCAGCAGTTTATTAGGGGGCTCTGGGGCCAACGTCCTGACTTTC,CASSLLGGSGANVLTF
TRBD2,TRBV30,once,TRBJ2-1,TGTGCCTTTAAACCTAGCGGGAGAGACTACAATGAGCAGTTCTTC,CAFKPSGRDYNEQFF
.,TRBV6-5,.,TRBJ2-7,TGTGCCAGCAGTTACTCGAGTATAGCGGAGAACTACGAGCAGTACTTC,CASSYSSIAENYEQYF
TRBD2,TRBV19,.,TRBJ2-1,TGTGCCGGGCATAACACGGGCGATGCTAGCGGGAAAATGATTAATGAGCAGTTCTTC,CAGHNTGDASGKMINEQFF
.,TRBV5-4,.,TRBJ2-3,TGTGCCAGCAGCTTAGGCGGGATTGAGGATACGCAGTATTTT,CASSLGGIEDTQYF
TRBD2,TRBV9,.,TRBJ2-3,TGTGCCAGCAGCGAGCCGGGGGGGAAGCAGTATTTT,CASSEPGGKQYF
.,TRBV6-5,.,TRBJ2-7,TGTGCCAGCAGTTACGCCAGGGTGGGCTACGAGCAGTACTTC,CASSYARVGYEQYF
TRBD2,TRBV9,.,TRBJ2-5,TGTGCCAGCAGCGTAGGGTCTCTAGCGGGAGGGGAGACCCAGTACTTC,CASSVGSLAGGETQYF
.,TRBV27,.,TRBJ2-5,TGTGCCAGCAGTTTACGGGGTACCCAGTACTTC,CASSLRGTQYF
.,TRBV18,.,TRBJ2-7,TGTGCCAGCTCACCATCTTACAACCCATCCGAGCAGTACTTC,CASSPSYNPSEQYF
TRBD1,TRBV19,.,TRBJ2-6,TGTGCCAGTAAACCGGACAGGATAGGGGCCAACGTCCTGACTTTC,CASKPDRIGANVLTF
TRBD1,TRBV11-3,.,TRBJ2-7,TGTGCCAGCAGCACCCGACAGGGAAACCCCATCTACGAGCAGTACTTC,CASSTRQGNPIYEQYF
TRBD2,TRBV13,.,TRBJ2-7,TGTGCCAGCAGCGGTAAATCGGGGGAGGGGATTCGCTACGAGCAGTACTTC,CASSGKSGEGIRYEQYF
TRBD2,TRBV7-9,.,TRBJ2-1,TGTTCCAGCAGCTTACCAAGAGCGGGGGCATACAATGAGCAGTTCTTC,CSSSLPRAGAYNEQFF
TRBD2,TRBV7-9,.,TRBJ2-1,TGTGCCAGCAGCTTATCGGGAGGGGAAGGCCCTCCGTTCTTC,CASSLSGGEGPPFF
TRBD2,TRBV2,.,TRBJ2-5,TGTGCCAGCAGTGAAGTAGTGGCGGGGGGGCTCGGTCAAGAGACCCAGTACTTC,CASSEVVAGGLGQETQYF
.,TRBV6-1,.,TRBJ1-6,TGTGCCAGCAGTGAAGAGGGAGACTATTCACCCCTCCACTTT,CASSEEGDYSPLHF
TRBD1,TRBV4-1,.,TRBJ1-1,TGCGCCAGCAGCCATCCGGGACAGGGGGCCAGAGGCACTGAAGCTTTCTTT,CASSHPGQGARGTEAFF
TRBD1,TRBV5-1,.,TRBJ2-1,TGCGCCAGCAGCTGGACAGGGAGCTCCTACAATGAGCAGTTCTTC,CASSWTGSSYNEQFF
TRBD2,TRBV2,.,TRBJ2-1,TGTGCCAGCAGTGTGACTAGCGGGAACTACAATGAGCAGTTCTTC,CASSVTSGNYNEQFF
TRBD2,TRBV6-6,.,TRBJ2-1,TGTGCCAGCAGTTCCATCGGGACTAGCGGGGGATATGAGCAGTTCTTC,CASSSIGTSGGYEQFF
.,TRBV19,.,TRBJ1-5,TGTGCCAGCAAGGGACAAAAAAATAGCAATCAGCCCCAGCATTTT,CASKGQKNSNQPQHF
.,TRBV4-2,.,TRBJ1-2,TGTGCCAGCAGCTTGGGGGCTGAGGGCTACACCTTC,CASSLGAEGYTF
.,TRBV4-2,.,TRBJ2-1,TGTGCCAGCAGCCAAGCGAGGGGGGGCTACAATGAGCAGTTCTTC,CASSQARGGYNEQFF
.,TRBV19,.,TRBJ1-2,TGTGCCAGTCGGACTGACCCCTATGGCTACACCTTC,CASRTDPYGYTF
TRBD1,TRBV19,few,TRBJ2-7,TGTGCCAGTAGTACAAGACAGGGCCCCTACGAGCAGTACTTC,CASSTRQGPYEQYF
.,TRBV5-1,.,TRBJ2-3,TGCGCCAGCAGTTTGTGGGGAGGGGGAGAGACAGATACGCAGTATTTT,CASSLWGGGETDTQYF
.,TRBV5-1,.,TRBJ2-1,TGCGCCAGCAGCTTGTCGTCTGCGGTGAGTGACAATGAGCAGTTCTTC,CASSLSSAVSDNEQFF
.,TRBV19,.,TRBJ1-5,TGTGCCAGTAGTATAGCCAGGGGCCGCAATCAGCCCCAGCATTTT,CASSIARGRNQPQHF
TRBD2,TRBV7-3,.,TRBJ2-1,TGTGCCAGCAGCTCAGGACTAGCGGGGGATGAGCAGTTCTTC,CASSSGLAGDEQFF
TRBD2,TRBV7-9,.,TRBJ2-7,TGTTCCAGCAGCTCCAGGGCTAGCGGAACCTACGAGCAGTACTTC,CSSSSRASGTYEQYF
.,TRBV6-5,.,TRBJ2-3,TGTGCCAGCAGGGTAGCGGCAAGCACAGATACGCAGTATTTT,CASRVAASTDTQYF
.,TRBV10-3,.,TRBJ1-5,TGTGCCACCACGGGAGGGGAAGGTCAGCCCCAGCATTTT,CATTGGEGQPQHF
TRBD2,TRBV7-8,.,TRBJ2-7,TGTGCCAGCAGCCCCCGGGAGGTCTCCTACGAGCAGTACTTC,CASSPREVSYEQYF